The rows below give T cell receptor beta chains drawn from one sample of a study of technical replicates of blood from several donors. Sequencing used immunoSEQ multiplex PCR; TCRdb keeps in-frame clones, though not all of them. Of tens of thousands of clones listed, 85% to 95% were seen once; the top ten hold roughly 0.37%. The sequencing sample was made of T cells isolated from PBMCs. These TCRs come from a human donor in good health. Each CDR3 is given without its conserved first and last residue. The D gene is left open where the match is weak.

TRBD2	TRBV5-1	ASSVSGRTDTQY
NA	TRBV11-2	ASSFTGNPVF
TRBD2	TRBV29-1	SVGTRGEQY
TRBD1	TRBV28	ASSSPGGSQH
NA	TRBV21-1	ASSNESRQNEQY
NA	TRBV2	ASRGERDQPQH
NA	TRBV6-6	ASSPLVAEQY
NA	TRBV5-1	ASSSDEVPLKDEQY
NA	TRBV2	ASRPGLETQY
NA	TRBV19	ASADRKHTEAF
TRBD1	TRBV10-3	AISESRQGAGEGYT
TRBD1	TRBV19	ASSKGQGAEWTEAF
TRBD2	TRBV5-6	ASTKGRLPGLQSTGELF
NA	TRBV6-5	ASSYSRGNGYT